One and the same sample provided the 17 T cell receptor beta chains below, sequenced in a study of T cells in Graves' hyperthyroidism and ophthalmopathy (dated 2019 in TCRdb). Libraries were constructed by multiplex PCR. The run used an Illumina HiSeq 2000. The TCR beta CDR3 regions were amplified from the RNA transcripts. The first round of RT-PCR for the TCR CDR3 was performed with the HTBI primer set and the Qiagen OneStep RT-PCR kit. Clones were called with MiXCR by TCRdb after fastp trimmed the public reads at Q25, and only in-frame beta chains were retained. Every entry covers one CDR3 protein and lists the most common genes and DNA from its rows. For this sample the table gives about 300,000 distinct CDR3 sequences, of which 10% to 15% were detected only once. The top ten clones comprise 7.5% to 8% of the sample. The sample comprised blood. These receptors all come from a woman aged 25 to 45 with Graves' hyperthyroidism that later progressed to Graves' ophthalmopathy.

The rearrangement links TRBV2 to TRBJ2-5; tentative D call: TRBD2 (5 bases). The V gene lost 11 bases and the J gene lost 2 bases, with 12 bases spanning the gap. This CDR3 is 12 amino acids long. Germline values: CDR1 SNHLY, CDR2 FYNNEI. The DNA of the CDR3 is TGTGCCGCCGGACTGGAACAAGAGACCCAGTACTTC. Its protein product is CAAGLEQETQYF.

This clonotype was observed many times. The CDR3 bases are TGTGCCACCGCCAGGGGGCGCGGCGCTAATGAAAAACTGTTTTTT. Translated: CATARGRGANEKLFF. The V call is TRBV24-1, the J call TRBJ1-4; 8 nucleotides align to TRBD1. The CDR3 sequence is 15 residues long. Germline values: CDR1 KGHDR, CDR2 SFDVKD. V gave up 9 bases and J gave up 3 bases; unmatched junction bases: 8.

Worth noting for this clonotype: A much more abundant neighbour one base away suggests this may be a read error. This chain links TRBV7-9 with TRBJ2-3; maybe TRBD1 (6 bases). This CDR3 contains 15 residues. The V gene lost 2 bases and the J gene lost 4 bases, with 13 bases spanning the gap. Germline CDR1 SEHNR, CDR2 FQNEAQ (reference sequence). CDR3 in DNA: TGTGCCAGCAGCTTACAACAGGGAGACGCAGATACGCAGTATTTT. Translation: CASSLQQGDADTQYF.

The CDR3 region has the DNA TGTGCCAGCAGCTCACGGGGACTAGCGGGAGACGAGACCCAGTACTTC. Residues: CASSSRGLAGDETQYF. The V gene is TRBV5-8, the J gene TRBJ2-5; TRBD2 matches at 14 bases. CDR3 size: 16 residues. V dropped 3 bases and J dropped 5; count of bases not matched to a gene: 6. CDR1 is SGHTS, CDR2 YDEGEE, per germline.

This clonotype was recorded at least ten times. This chain connects TRBV12-3 or TRBV12-4 to TRBJ2-3; D possibly corresponds to TRBD2 (5 bases). V was trimmed by 6 bases and J by 6 bases, leaving 16 bases between them. The CDR3 loop spans 14 amino acids. CDR3 in DNA: TGTGCCAGCAGCTGGGCGAGGGCCTCCGATACGCAGTATTTT. This encodes CASSWARASDTQYF.

This clonotype came up many times. The chain couples TRBV7-2 to TRBJ2-1; D is ambiguous. Germline V gives CDR1 SGHTA, CDR2 FQGNSA. This CDR3 is 15 amino acids long. V was shortened by 5 bases and J by 0 bases, with 11 bases between the two germline ends. The CDR3 region has the DNA TGTGCCAGCAGCATACAGTTGAGCTCCTACAATGAGCAGTTCTTC. Translated, it gives CASSIQLSSYNEQFF.

The chain couples TRBV3-1 to TRBJ2-6; the match to TRBD1 covers 9 bases. V lost 2 bases and J lost 0; bases outside the gene matches: 8. The germline CDR1 and CDR2 sequences are LGHDT and YNNKEL (reference sequence). The CDR3 contains 19 residues. CDR3 nucleotide sequence: TGTGCCAGCAGCCAAAGACCGGGACAGGGCCCCTCTGGGGCCAACGTCCTGACTTTC. Its protein is CASSQRPGQGPSGANVLTF.

This clonotype occurred a few times. A junction boundary mismatches the germline segment, possibly from a read error. The chain uses TRBV7-9 and TRBJ2-3; D gene uncertain. This CDR3 is 15 amino acids long. From germline, CDR1 is SEHNR and CDR2 FQNEAQ (reference sequence). DNA of the CDR3: TGTGCCAGCAGATTAGGGTGGGGTCTCACAGATACGCAGTATTTT. This translates into CASRLGWGLTDTQYF.

This clonotype was seen ten or more times. The chain couples TRBV7-9 to TRBJ1-1, with a weak D call TRBD1 (5 bases). Trimming took off 3 bases at V and 5 bases at J, with 13 bases between the two ends. The CDR3 sequence is 14 residues long. CDR1 SEHNR and CDR2 FQNEAQ come from the germline V gene (reference sequence). The DNA of the CDR3 is TGTGCCAGCAGCTTCGCGAATTGGGGGACTGAAGCTTTCTTT. Amino acid sequence: CASSFANWGTEAFF. Looking up the rest from reference TRBV7-9 and TRBJ1-1 gives the full variable domain: DTGVSQNPRHKITKRGQNVTFRCDPISEHNRLYWYRQTLGQGPEFLTYFQNEAQLEKSRLLSDRFSAERPKGSFSTLEIQRTEQGDSAMYLCASSFANWGTEAFFGQGTRLTVV.

This clonotype was seen a few times. CDR3 protein: CASSPSPGPHSGNTIYF. CDR3 in DNA: TGTGCCAGCAGCCCTTCTCCGGGACCCCACTCAGGAAACACCATATATTTT. This chain links TRBV11-2 with TRBJ1-3, with a possible D match to TRBD1 (5 bases). The CDR3 runs 17 residues. The V end was cut by 5 bases, the J end by 4 bases, with 21 bases between. Germline V lookup: CDR1 SGHAT, CDR2 FQNNGV.

This clonotype has a handful of counts. V gene TRBV6-1 combines with J gene TRBJ2-1; D is ambiguous. CDR3 size: 15 residues. The ends were cut back, 6 bases at V and 5 bases at J, with 17 bases in the middle. The germline V gene encodes CDR1 MNHNS and CDR2 SASEGT. CDR3 sequence (DNA): TGTGCCAGCAGCCACTCCCTGCCCCCCCACAATGAGCAGTTCTTC. Its protein is CASSHSLPPHNEQFF.

With regard to this clonotype: The junction shows a germline mismatch at one end, possibly a read error. J is TRBJ1-2 and V is TRBV12-3 or TRBV12-4; a weak D match, TRBD1 (6 bases). CDR3 length equals 13 residues. The CDR3 here is CASSLQGNYSYTF. The CDR3 DNA reads as TGTGCCAGCAGTTTACAGGGGAACTATAGCTACACCTTC.

The table lists this clonotype with many counts. This chain's CDR3 is CSATRQSSEAFF. CDR3 nucleotide sequence: TGCAGTGCTACCAGGCAATCGAGTGAAGCTTTCTTT. The chain uses TRBV20-1 and TRBJ1-1; unclear D gene. The length of the CDR3 is 12 residues. From germline, CDR1 is DFQATT and CDR2 SNEGSKA (reference sequence). Trimming removed 4 bases from V and 7 bases from J, with 13 bases in between.

This clonotype appeared a few times. The chain recombines TRBV10-3 with TRBJ2-5; possible D gene TRBD2, 5 bases. Trimming shortened V by 7 bases and J by 3 bases, and 12 bases separated the two germline ends. The CDR3 runs 13 residues. Germline V gene data show CDR1 as ENHRY and CDR2 as SYGVKD. The CDR3 protein is CAIKFDGKETQYF. DNA for the CDR3: TGTGCCATCAAGTTTGACGGGAAAGAGACCCAGTACTTC.

This clonotype was detected many times. The V gene is TRBV28, the J gene TRBJ1-1; D might be TRBD1 (5 bases). Germline values: CDR1 MDHEN, CDR2 SYDVKM. V was pared by 8 bases and J by 4 bases, with 14 bases between. The CDR3 is made up of 13 amino acids. The CDR3 bases are TGTGCCAGCGGCGGGGGGGGGGGCACTGAAGCTTTCTTT. Its protein is CASGGGGGTEAFF.

This clonotype occurred many times. The V call is TRBV28, the J call TRBJ2-5; the match to TRBD1 covers 9 bases. CDR1 MDHEN and CDR2 SYDVKM come from the germline V gene. The V and J ends lost 5 bases and 3 bases, in that order; junction bases with no gene match: 7. The CDR3 has 15 amino acids. CDR3 residues: CASSTSGTGKETQYF. In DNA, the CDR3 is TGTGCCAGCAGTACCTCCGGGACAGGGAAAGAGACCCAGTACTTC. Together with reference TRBV28 and TRBJ2-5, the CDR3 gives the full variable domain: DVKVTQSSRYLVKRTGEKVFLECVQDMDHENMFWYRQDPGLGLRLIYFSYDVKMKEKGDIPEGYSVSREKKERFSLILESASTNQTSMYLCASSTSGTGKETQYFGPGTRLLVL.

This clonotype was recorded at least ten times. J is TRBJ2-5 and V is TRBV14, with D unclear. V was shortened by 4 bases and J by 2 bases, with 11 bases between the two germline ends. CDR3 length: 14 amino acids. Germline V gene lookup returns CDR1 SGHDN and CDR2 FVKESK. The CDR3 region is CASSPKFWQETQYF. CDR3 nucleotides: TGTGCCAGCAGCCCTAAATTCTGGCAAGAGACCCAGTACTTC.